The 11 T cell receptor beta chains listed next were all sequenced from one sample in a study of blood T cell repertoires in COVID-19 (dated by TCRdb to 2020 to 2021). Library preparation was by the immunoSEQ multiplex PCR assay. The table comes from immuneACCESS by way of TCRdb, which keeps in-frame sequences with V and J called. Part of the clones is missing from these tables; in studies checked, under half for an unresolved V gene and the rest for unknown reasons. The sample table contains 250,000 to 350,000 clones; only one count was recorded for about 91% of them. Of the sample, about 9.8% is held by the ten largest clones. Sequences were obtained from PBMCs or T cells enriched from blood (not recorded which). The receptors stem from a woman aged 18 to 35 who had recovered from COVID-19.

A single count supports this clone. This rearrangement joins TRBV15 to TRBJ1-1, with D perhaps TRBD1 (5 bases). The CDR3 extends over 13 amino acids. Germline V gene data show CDR1 as LNHNV and CDR2 as YYDKDF (reference sequence). Trimming removed 0 bases from V and 7 bases from J, with 9 bases in between. For the CDR3, the DNA is TGTGCCACCAGCAGAGATCGAAGGGGTGAAGCTTTCTTT. It codes for CATSRDRRGEAFF.

The chain combines TRBV7-8 with TRBJ1-4; 12 positions match TRBD1. This CDR3 comprises 17 residues. The ends lost 5 bases at V and 7 bases at J; junction bases unmatched: 11. Germline V gives CDR1 SGHVS, CDR2 FQNEAQ. In nucleotides, the CDR3 is TGTGCCAGCAGCCTATGGGGACAGGGGGCGTTGAGTGAAAAACTGTTTTTT. It is translated as CASSLWGQGALSEKLFF.

This chain uses TRBV7-2 with TRBJ2-5; 8 bases are shared with TRBD2. CDR1 and CDR2 (germline): SGHTA, FQGNSA. Trimming took 5 bases from V and 5 from J; bases not matched to a gene: 10. The CDR3 contains 15 residues. The CDR3 nucleotides read TGTGCCAGCAGCCAGAATAGCGGGATGGGGGAGACCCAGTACTTC. Translation: CASSQNSGMGETQYF. The whole variable domain, filled in from reference TRBV7-2 and TRBJ2-5, reads GAGVSQSPSNKVTEKGKDVELRCDPISGHTALYWYRQSLGQGLEFLIYFQGNSAPDKSGLPSDRFSAERTGGSVSTLTIQRTQQEDSAVYLCASSQNSGMGETQYFGPGTRLLVL.

This clone was picked up a small number of times. The chain combines TRBV6-1 with TRBJ2-7; possibly TRBD1 for D (5 bases). CDR1 is MNHNS and CDR2 is SASEGT in the germline V gene. Trimming stripped 1 base from V and 0 bases from J, with 19 bases between. The length of the CDR3 is 18 residues. The CDR3 region has the DNA TGTGCCAGCAGTGAAGGTAGGCAGGGTGGCCATAGCTCCTACGAGCAGTACTTC. Protein product: CASSEGRQGGHSSYEQYF.

The count of this clone is one. V and J are TRBV14 and TRBJ2-1; TRBD2 is a possible D gene (6 bases). CDR1 SGHDN and CDR2 FVKESK come from the germline V gene. The CDR3 length is 15 residues. The ends were cut back, 0 bases at V and 2 bases at J, with 8 bases in the middle. The CDR3 nucleotides read TGTGCCAGCAGCCAAGAGGGACTTGCCTACAATGAGCAGTTCTTC. It yields the protein CASSQEGLAYNEQFF. Supplemented by reference TRBV14 and TRBJ2-1, the full variable domain reads EAGVTQFPSHSVIEKGQTVTLRCDPISGHDNLYWYRRVMGKEIKFLLHFVKESKQDESGMPNNRFLAERTGGTYSTLKVQPAELEDSGVYFCASSQEGLAYNEQFFGPGTRLTVL.

The chain combines TRBV5-4 with TRBJ2-1; 9 bases agree with TRBD2. The trim removed 1 base at V and 6 bases at J, leaving 14 bases unmatched. CDR3 size: 18 residues. Germline V CDR1 and CDR2: SGHNT, YYREEE (reference sequence). CDR3 in DNA: TGTGCCAGCAGCTTGAAGCGGGGCGGGGGGGCCTATTCCAATGAGCAGTTCTTC. Translating it yields CASSLKRGGGAYSNEQFF.

This clone was detected once. This chain joins TRBV5-4 and TRBJ2-5, with 12 bases identical to TRBD1. V was clipped by 5 bases and J by 4 bases; unmatched bases: 3. This CDR3 has 14 residues. Germline V gives CDR1 SGHNT, CDR2 YYREEE (reference sequence). The CDR3 is CASRGDRGRETQYF. The CDR3 bases are TGTGCCAGCAGAGGGGACAGGGGGCGAGAGACCCAGTACTTC.

This chain connects TRBV5-1 to TRBJ2-2, with D unclear. With 1 base removed from V and 0 bases from J, the gap between germline ends came to 10 bases. The CDR3 has 16 amino acids. The germline V gene has CDR1 SGHRS and CDR2 YFSETQ. The CDR3, as DNA: TGCGCCAGCAGCTTGCACCCTACCGCGAACACCGGGGAGCTGTTTTTT. Protein sequence: CASSLHPTANTGELFF.

The rearrangement uses TRBV12-3 or TRBV12-4 and TRBJ1-1; D is unclear. Trimming took 7 bases from V and 3 from J, leaving 12 bases between them. The CDR3 is 13 amino acids. The CDR3 is CASTLNFHTEAFF. The CDR3 nucleotides are TGTGCCAGCACCCTAAACTTTCACACTGAAGCTTTCTTT.

The chain couples TRBV28 to TRBJ2-7; TRBD2 is a possible D gene (6 bases). The CDR3 contains 14 residues. The V end lost 3 bases, the J end lost 0 bases, and 9 bases lay between the germline ends. CDR1 MDHEN and CDR2 SYDVKM come from the germline V gene. CDR3 coding DNA: TGTGCCAGCAGTTTGCCCGGGAGCTCCTACGAGCAGTACTTC. Translation gives CASSLPGSSYEQYF.

The chain uses TRBV24-1 and TRBJ1-5, with a tentative D call TRBD1 (6 bases). The CDR3 loop spans 14 amino acids. V lost 6 bases, J lost 7 bases, and 15 bases lay in between. Germline CDR1 is KGHDR and CDR2 is SFDVKD. The CDR3 reads CATSLAGVGQPQHF. The CDR3, as DNA: TGTGCCACCAGTTTGGCAGGGGTCGGACAGCCCCAGCATTTT.